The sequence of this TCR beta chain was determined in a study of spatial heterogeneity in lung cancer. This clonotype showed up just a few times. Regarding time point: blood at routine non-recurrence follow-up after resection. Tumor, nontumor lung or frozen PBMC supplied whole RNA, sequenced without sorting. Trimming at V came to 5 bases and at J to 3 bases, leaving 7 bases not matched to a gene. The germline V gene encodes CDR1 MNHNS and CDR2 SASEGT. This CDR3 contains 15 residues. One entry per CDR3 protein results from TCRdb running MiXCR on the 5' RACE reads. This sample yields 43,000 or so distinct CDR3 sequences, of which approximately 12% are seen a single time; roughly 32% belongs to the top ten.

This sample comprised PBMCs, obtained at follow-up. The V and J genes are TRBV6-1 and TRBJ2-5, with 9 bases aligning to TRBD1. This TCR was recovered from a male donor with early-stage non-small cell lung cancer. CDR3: CASSTTGQGKETQYF. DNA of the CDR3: TGTGCCAGCAGTACCACCGGACAGGGGAAAGAGACCCAGTACTTC.